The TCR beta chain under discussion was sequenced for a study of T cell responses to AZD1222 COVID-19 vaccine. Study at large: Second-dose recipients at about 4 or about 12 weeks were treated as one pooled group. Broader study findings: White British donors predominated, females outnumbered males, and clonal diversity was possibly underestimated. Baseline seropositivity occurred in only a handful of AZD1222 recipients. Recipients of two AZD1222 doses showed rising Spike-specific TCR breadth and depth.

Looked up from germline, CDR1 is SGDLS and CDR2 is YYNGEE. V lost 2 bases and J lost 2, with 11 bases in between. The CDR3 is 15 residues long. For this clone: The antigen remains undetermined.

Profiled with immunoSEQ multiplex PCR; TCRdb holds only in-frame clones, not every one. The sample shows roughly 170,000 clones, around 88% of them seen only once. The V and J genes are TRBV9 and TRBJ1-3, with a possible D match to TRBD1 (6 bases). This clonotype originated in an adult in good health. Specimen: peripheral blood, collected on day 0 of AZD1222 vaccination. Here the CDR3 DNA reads TGTGCCAGCAGCGTTCAGGACAGAACTGGAAACACCATATATTTT. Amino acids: CASSVQDRTGNTIYF.